This T cell receptor beta chain appears in the sequencing data of a study of blood T cell repertoires in COVID-19. Whole-study context: T cells, B-cell-depleted T cells, or PBMCs supplied cDNA or gDNA.

The CDR3 contains 13 residues. V was pared by 3 bases and J by 8 bases, with 4 bases of the junction left unmatched. Germline V gives CDR1 MNHEY, CDR2 SVGAGI. Original data processing: Amplified reference gene primers provided the basis for estimating nucleated cell counts. This table comes from immunoSEQ multiplex PCR, and its TCRdb copy is limited to in-frame clones, with some not included. That table gives V, J and clone size, and the DNA gave D and trimming. Altogether roughly 220,000 clones are present, around 82% being singletons, with the ten largest covering approximately 2.9%. The sequenced material came from peripheral blood. The TCR sequence derives from a woman in her twenties or thirties who had recovered from COVID-19. The V and J genes are TRBV6-5 and TRBJ1-2; TRBD1 aligns across 9 bases. The CDR3, as DNA: TGTGCCAGCAGTTATAGGGACAGGGAAGGCTACACCTTC. Translating it yields CASSYRDREGYTF.